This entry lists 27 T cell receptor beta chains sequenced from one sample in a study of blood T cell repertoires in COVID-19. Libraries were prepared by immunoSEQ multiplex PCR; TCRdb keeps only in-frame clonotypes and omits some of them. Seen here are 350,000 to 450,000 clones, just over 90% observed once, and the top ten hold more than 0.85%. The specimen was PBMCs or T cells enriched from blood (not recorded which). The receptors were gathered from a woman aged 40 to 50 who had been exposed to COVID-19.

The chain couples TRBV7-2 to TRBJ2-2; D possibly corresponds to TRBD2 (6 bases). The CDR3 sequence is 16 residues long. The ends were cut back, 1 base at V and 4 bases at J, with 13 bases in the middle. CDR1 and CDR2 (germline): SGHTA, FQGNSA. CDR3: CASSLGGGVVTGELFF. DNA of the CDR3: TGTGCCAGCAGCTTAGGGGGCGGGGTGGTCACCGGGGAGCTGTTTTTT.

CDR3 DNA sequence: TGTGCCAGCAGCGGAACCGGGACACTCCAAGGAAATGGCTACACCTTC. It specifies CASSGTGTLQGNGYTF. The chain carries TRBV5-5 and TRBJ1-2; D is perhaps TRBD1 (6 bases). The CDR3 has 16 residues. CDR1 and CDR2 from the germline V gene are SGHKS and YYEKEE (reference sequence). V lost 4 bases, J lost 6 bases, and 22 bases lay in between.

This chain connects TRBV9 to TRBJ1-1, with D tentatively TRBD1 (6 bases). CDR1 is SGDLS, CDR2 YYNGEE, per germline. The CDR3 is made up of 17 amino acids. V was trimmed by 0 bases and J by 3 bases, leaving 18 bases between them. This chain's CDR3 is CASSVVPGDIMDTEAFF. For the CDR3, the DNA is TGTGCCAGCAGCGTAGTTCCAGGGGATATTATGGACACTGAAGCTTTCTTT. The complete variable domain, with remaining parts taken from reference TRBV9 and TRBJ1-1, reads DSGVTQTPKHLITATGQRVTLRCSPRSGDLSVYWYQQSLDQGLQFLIQYYNGEERAKGNILERFSAQQFPDLHSELNLSSLELGDSALYFCASSVVPGDIMDTEAFFGQGTRLTVV.

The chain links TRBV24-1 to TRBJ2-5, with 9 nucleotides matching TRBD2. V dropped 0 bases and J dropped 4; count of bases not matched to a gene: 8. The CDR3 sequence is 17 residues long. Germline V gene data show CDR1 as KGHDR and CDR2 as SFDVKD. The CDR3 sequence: CATSDLGVAGVRETQYF. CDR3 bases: TGTGCCACCAGTGATTTGGGGGTAGCGGGAGTTCGAGAGACCCAGTACTTC.

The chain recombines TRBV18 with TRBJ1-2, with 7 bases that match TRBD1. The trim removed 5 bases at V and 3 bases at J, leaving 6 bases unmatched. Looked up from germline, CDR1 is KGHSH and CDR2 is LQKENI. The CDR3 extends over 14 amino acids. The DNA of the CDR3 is TGTGCCAGCTCATCAACCGGGACAGACTATGGCTACACCTTC. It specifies CASSSTGTDYGYTF.

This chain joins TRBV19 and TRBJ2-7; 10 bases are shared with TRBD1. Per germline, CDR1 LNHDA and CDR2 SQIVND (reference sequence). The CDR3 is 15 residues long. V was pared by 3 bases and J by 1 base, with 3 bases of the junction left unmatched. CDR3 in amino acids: CASSIGTGESYEQYF. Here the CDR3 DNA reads TGTGCCAGTAGTATCGGGACAGGGGAGTCCTACGAGCAGTACTTC.

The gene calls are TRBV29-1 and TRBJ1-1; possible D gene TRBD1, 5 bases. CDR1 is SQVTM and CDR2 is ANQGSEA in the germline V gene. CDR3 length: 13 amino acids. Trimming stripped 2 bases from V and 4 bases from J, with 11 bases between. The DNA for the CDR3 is TGCAGCGTTGAAACAGGTCCTGGCACTGAAGCTTTCTTT. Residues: CSVETGPGTEAFF.

Written as DNA, the CDR3 is TGTGCCAGCAGCTTAGGGACAGGGTTGAACGATCAGCCCCAGCATTTT. It codes for CASSLGTGLNDQPQHF. This chain uses TRBV7-9 with TRBJ1-5; 8 nucleotides align to TRBD1. CDR3 length: 16 amino acids. The junction had 7 bases not matched to a gene; V was cut back by 1 base and J by 5 bases. Germline V lookup: CDR1 SEHNR, CDR2 FQNEAQ (reference sequence).

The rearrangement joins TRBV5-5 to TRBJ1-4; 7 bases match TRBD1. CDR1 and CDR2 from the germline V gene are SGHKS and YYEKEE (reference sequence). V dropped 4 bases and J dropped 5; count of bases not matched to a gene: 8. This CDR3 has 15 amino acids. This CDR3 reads CASSQRGQPNEKLFF. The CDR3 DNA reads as TGTGCCAGCAGCCAAAGGGGACAGCCAAATGAAAAACTGTTTTTT. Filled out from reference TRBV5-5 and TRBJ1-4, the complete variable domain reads DAGVTQSPTHLIKTRGQQVTLRCSPISGHKSVSWYQQVLGQGPQFIFQYYEKEERGRGNFPDRFSARQFPNYSSELNVNALLLGDSALYLCASSQRGQPNEKLFFGSGTQLSVL.

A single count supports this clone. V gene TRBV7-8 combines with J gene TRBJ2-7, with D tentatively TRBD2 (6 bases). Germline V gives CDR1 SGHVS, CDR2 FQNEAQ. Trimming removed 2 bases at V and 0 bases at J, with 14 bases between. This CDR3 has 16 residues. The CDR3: CASSLHPGGDSYEQYF. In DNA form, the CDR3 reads TGTGCCAGCAGCTTACATCCGGGCGGGGACTCCTACGAGCAGTACTTC.

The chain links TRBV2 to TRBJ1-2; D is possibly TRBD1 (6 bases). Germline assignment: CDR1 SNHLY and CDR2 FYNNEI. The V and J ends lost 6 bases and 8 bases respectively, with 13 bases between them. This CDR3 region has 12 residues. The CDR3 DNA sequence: TGTGCCAGCAGGTTTTCAGGGGAAGGCTACACCTTC. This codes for CASRFSGEGYTF.

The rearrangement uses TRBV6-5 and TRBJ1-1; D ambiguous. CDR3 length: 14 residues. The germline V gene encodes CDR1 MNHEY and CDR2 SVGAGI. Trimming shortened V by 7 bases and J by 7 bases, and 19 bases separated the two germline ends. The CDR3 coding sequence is TGTGCCAGCACCCCCCGAGGGTTCGGTAGTGAAGCTTTCTTT. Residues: CASTPRGFGSEAFF.

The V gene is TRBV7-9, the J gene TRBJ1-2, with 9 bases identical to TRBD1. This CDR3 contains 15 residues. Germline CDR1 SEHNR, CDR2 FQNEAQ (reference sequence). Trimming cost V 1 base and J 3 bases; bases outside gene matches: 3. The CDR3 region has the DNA TGTGCCAGCAGCTTAGGGGACAGGGTGGACTATGGCTACACCTTC. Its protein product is CASSLGDRVDYGYTF.

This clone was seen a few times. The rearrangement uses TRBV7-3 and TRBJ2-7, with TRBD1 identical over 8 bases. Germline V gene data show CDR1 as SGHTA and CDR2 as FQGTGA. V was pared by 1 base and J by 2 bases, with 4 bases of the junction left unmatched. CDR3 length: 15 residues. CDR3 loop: CASSLMGTGPYEQYF. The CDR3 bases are TGTGCCAGCAGCTTAATGGGGACAGGTCCCTACGAGCAGTACTTC.

CDR3 in DNA: TGCGCCAGCAGCCAAGGACAGCAAAACTATGGCTACACCTTC. This encodes CASSQGQQNYGYTF. This chain joins TRBV4-3 and TRBJ1-2, with D maybe TRBD1 (5 bases). V was shortened by 1 base and J by 2 bases, with 8 bases between the two germline ends. The germline gives CDR1 LGHNA, CDR2 YSLEER. The CDR3 is 14 residues long.

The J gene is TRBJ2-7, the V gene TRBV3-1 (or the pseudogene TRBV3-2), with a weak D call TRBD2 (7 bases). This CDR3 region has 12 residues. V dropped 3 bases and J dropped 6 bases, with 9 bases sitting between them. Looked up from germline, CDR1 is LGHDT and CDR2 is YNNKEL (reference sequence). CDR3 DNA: TGTGCCAGCAGCCAGAGGGGGGGCGAGCAGTACTTC. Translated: CASSQRGGEQYF.

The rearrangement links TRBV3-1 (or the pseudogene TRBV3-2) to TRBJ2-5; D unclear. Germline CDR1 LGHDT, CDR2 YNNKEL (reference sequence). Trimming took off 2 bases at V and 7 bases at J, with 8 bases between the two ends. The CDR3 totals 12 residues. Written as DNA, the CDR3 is TGTGCCAGCAGCCAACCACATGGGACCCAGTACTTC. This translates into CASSQPHGTQYF.

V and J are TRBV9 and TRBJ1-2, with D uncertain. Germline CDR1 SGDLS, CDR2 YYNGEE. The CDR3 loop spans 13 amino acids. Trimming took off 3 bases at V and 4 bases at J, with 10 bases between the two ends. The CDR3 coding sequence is TGTGCCAGCAGCGCCCAGGAATCCTATGGCTACACCTTC. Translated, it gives CASSAQESYGYTF.

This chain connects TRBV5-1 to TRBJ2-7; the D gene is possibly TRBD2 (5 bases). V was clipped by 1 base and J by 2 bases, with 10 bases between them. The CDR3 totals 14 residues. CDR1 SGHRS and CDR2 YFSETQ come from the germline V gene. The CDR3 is CASSLMAGTYEQYF. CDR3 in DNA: TGCGCCAGCAGCTTGATGGCGGGCACCTACGAGCAGTACTTC. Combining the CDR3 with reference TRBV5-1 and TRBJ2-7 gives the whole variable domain KAGVTQTPRYLIKTRGQQVTLSCSPISGHRSVSWYQQTPGQGLQFLFEYFSETQRNKGNFPGRFSGRQFSNSRSEMNVSTLELGDSALYLCASSLMAGTYEQYFGPGTRLTVT.

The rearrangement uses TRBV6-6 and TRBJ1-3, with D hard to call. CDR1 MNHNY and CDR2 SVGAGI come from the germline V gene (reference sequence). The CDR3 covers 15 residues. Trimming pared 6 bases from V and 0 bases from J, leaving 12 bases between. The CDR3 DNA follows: TGTGCCAGCAGCCGAACCGCGTCCTCTGGAAACACCATATATTTT. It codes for CASSRTASSGNTIYF.

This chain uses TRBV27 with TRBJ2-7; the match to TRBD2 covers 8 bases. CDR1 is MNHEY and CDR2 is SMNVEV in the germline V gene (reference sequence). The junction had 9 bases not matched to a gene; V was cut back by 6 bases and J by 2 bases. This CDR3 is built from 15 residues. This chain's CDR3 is CASRRTSGSTYEQYF. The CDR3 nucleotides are TGTGCCAGCAGACGAACTAGCGGATCTACCTACGAGCAGTACTTC.

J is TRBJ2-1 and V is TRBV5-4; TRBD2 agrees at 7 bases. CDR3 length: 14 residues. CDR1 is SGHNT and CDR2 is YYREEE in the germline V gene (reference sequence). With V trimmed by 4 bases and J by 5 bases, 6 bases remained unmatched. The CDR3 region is CASSGLVPNNEQFF. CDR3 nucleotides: TGTGCCAGCAGCGGACTAGTCCCCAACAATGAGCAGTTCTTC. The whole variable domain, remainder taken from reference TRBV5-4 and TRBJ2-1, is ETGVTQSPTHLIKTRGQQVTLRCSSQSGHNTVSWYQQALGQGPQFIFQYYREEENGRGNFPPRFSGLQFPNYSSELNVNALELDDSALYLCASSGLVPNNEQFFGPGTRLTVL.

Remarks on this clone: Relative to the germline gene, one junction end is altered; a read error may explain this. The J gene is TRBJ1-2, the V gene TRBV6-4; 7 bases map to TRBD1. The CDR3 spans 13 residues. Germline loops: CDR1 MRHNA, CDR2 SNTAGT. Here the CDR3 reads CASSDGQDRRPSF. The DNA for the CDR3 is TGTGCCAGCAGTGACGGCCAGGACAGGCGACCGTCCTTC.

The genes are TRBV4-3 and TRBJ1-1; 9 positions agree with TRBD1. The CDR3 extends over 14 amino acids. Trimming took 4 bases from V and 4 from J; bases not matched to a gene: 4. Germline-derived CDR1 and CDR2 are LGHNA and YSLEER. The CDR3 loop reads CASSLLTGGTEAFF. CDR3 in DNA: TGCGCCAGCAGCCTACTGACAGGGGGCACTGAAGCTTTCTTT.

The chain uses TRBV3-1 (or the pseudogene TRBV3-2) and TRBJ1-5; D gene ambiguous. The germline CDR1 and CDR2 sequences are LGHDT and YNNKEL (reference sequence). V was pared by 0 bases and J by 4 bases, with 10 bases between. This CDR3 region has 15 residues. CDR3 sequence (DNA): TGTGCCAGCAGCCAAGAGCGAAGAGGGAATCAGCCCCAGCATTTT. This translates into CASSQERRGNQPQHF.

The CDR3 sequence: CAWDSFKGQPHGGETQYF. The CDR3 nucleotides are TGTGCCTGGGATTCCTTTAAGGGACAACCTCATGGGGGAGAGACCCAGTACTTC. The chain is built from TRBV30 and TRBJ2-5; possible D gene TRBD1, 6 bases. The CDR3 totals 18 residues. The V gene's germline CDR1 is GTSNPN and CDR2 SVGIG (reference sequence). V was clipped by 5 bases and J by 4 bases, with 29 bases between them.

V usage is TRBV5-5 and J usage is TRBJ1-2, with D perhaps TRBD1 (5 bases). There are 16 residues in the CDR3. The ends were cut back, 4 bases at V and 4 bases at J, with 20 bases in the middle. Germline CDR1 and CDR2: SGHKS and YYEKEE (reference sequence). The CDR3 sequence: CASSPRGQGAGYGYTF. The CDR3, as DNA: TGTGCCAGCAGCCCCCGCGGGCAGGGAGCGGGCTATGGCTACACCTTC.